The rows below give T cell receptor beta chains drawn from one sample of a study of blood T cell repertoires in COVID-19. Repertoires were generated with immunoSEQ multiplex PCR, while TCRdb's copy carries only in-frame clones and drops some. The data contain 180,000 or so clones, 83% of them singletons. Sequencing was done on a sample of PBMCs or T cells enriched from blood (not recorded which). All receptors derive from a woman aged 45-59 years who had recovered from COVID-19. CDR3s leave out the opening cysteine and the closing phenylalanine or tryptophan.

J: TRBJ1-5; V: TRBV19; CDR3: ASSMTGSYQPQH
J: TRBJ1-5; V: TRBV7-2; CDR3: ASSLAGGNNQPQH
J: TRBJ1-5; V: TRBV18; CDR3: ASSQDSYQPQH
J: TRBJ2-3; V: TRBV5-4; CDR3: ASTPVGGARDTQY
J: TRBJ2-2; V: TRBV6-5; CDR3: ASSYSGTTTGELF
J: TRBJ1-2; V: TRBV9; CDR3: ASSFNYGYT
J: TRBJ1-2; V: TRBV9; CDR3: ASTRSSGGGSGYT
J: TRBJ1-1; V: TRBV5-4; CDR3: ASSKGQGYTEAF
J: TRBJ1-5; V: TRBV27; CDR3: ASSFNTLSPQH
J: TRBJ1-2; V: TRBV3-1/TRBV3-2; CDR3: ASSQVGRGYYGYT
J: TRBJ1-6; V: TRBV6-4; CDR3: ASSEWAGESPLH
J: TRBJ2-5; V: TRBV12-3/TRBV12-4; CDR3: ASSPRGETQY
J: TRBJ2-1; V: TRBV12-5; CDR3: ASGLVISAPGNEQF
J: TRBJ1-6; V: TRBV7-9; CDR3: ASSQGSMYNSPLH
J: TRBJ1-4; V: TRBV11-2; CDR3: ASSLRGTDEKLF
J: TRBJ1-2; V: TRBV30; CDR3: AWGGTGPRNYGYT